This paragraph reports one TCR beta chain. The sample belongs to a study of blood T cells in healthy people across ages. Combining a sample-barcoded 5' primer with a J-beta primer mix, a second PCR ran for about 7 to 11 cycles. Any given sample supplied a minimum of 3 million CDR3-containing paired-end reads. One entry per CDR3 protein, called by TCRdb with MiXCR from the 5' RACE reads. The profile shows a few hundred thousand distinct CDR3 sequences, around 27% of them singletons. There are 15 residues in the CDR3. The germline gives CDR1 LNHNV, CDR2 YYDKDF (reference sequence). V lost 1 base and J 3 bases, leaving 10 bases between the germline ends. These records were also assigned to another study, of T cells of mothers and their children. That source adds: Samples came from a few healthy Caucasian mothers and their six children.

Sequencing used blood. The chain joins TRBV15 to TRBJ1-5; perhaps TRBD1 as D (6 bases). The clonotype comes from a boy under 10 years old in good health. The CDR3 loop is CATSRGGTLNQPQHF. The CDR3 DNA sequence: TGTGCCACCAGCAGAGGCGGGACACTCAATCAGCCCCAGCATTTT.